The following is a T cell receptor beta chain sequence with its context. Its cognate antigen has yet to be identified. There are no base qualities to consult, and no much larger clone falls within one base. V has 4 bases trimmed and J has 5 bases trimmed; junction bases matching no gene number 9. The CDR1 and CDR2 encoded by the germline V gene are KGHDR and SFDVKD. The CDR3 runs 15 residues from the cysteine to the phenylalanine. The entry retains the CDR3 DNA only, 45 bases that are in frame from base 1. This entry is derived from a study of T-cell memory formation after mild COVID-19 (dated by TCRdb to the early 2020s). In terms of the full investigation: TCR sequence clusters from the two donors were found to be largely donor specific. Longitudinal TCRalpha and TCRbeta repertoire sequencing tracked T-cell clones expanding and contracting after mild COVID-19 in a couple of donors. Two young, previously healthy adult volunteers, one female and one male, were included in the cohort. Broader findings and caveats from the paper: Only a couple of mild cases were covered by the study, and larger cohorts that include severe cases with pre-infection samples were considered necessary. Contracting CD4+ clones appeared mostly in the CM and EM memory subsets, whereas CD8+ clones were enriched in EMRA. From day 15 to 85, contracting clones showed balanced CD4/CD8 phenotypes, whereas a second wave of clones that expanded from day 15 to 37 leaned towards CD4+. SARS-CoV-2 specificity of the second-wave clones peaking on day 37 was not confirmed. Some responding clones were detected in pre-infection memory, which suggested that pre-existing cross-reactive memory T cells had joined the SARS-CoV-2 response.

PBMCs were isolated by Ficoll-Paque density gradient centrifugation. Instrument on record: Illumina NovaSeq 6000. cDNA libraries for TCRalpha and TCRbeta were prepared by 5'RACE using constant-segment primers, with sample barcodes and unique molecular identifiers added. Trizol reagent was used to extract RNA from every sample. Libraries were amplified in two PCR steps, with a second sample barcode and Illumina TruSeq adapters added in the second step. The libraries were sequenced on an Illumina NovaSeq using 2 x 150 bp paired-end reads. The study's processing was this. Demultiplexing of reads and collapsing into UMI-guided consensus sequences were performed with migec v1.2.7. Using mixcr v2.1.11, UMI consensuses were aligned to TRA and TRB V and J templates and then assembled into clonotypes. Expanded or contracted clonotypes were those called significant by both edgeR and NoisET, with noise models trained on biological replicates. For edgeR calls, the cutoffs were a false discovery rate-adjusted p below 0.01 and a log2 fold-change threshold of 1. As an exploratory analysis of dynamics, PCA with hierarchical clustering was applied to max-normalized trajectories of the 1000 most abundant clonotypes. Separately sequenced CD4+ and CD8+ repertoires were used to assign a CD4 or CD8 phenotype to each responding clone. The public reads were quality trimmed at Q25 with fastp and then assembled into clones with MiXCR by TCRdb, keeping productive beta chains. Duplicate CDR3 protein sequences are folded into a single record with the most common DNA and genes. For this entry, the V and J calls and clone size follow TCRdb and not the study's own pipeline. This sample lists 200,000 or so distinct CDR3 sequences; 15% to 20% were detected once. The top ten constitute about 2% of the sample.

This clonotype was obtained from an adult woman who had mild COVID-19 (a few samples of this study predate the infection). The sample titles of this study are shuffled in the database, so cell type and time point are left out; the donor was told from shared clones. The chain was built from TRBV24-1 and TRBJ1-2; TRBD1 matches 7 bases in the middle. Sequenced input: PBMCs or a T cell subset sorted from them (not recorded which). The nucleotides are TGTGCCACCAGTGACCCCCATGGGACAGAATATGGCTACACCTTC. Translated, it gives CATSDPHGTEYGYTF.